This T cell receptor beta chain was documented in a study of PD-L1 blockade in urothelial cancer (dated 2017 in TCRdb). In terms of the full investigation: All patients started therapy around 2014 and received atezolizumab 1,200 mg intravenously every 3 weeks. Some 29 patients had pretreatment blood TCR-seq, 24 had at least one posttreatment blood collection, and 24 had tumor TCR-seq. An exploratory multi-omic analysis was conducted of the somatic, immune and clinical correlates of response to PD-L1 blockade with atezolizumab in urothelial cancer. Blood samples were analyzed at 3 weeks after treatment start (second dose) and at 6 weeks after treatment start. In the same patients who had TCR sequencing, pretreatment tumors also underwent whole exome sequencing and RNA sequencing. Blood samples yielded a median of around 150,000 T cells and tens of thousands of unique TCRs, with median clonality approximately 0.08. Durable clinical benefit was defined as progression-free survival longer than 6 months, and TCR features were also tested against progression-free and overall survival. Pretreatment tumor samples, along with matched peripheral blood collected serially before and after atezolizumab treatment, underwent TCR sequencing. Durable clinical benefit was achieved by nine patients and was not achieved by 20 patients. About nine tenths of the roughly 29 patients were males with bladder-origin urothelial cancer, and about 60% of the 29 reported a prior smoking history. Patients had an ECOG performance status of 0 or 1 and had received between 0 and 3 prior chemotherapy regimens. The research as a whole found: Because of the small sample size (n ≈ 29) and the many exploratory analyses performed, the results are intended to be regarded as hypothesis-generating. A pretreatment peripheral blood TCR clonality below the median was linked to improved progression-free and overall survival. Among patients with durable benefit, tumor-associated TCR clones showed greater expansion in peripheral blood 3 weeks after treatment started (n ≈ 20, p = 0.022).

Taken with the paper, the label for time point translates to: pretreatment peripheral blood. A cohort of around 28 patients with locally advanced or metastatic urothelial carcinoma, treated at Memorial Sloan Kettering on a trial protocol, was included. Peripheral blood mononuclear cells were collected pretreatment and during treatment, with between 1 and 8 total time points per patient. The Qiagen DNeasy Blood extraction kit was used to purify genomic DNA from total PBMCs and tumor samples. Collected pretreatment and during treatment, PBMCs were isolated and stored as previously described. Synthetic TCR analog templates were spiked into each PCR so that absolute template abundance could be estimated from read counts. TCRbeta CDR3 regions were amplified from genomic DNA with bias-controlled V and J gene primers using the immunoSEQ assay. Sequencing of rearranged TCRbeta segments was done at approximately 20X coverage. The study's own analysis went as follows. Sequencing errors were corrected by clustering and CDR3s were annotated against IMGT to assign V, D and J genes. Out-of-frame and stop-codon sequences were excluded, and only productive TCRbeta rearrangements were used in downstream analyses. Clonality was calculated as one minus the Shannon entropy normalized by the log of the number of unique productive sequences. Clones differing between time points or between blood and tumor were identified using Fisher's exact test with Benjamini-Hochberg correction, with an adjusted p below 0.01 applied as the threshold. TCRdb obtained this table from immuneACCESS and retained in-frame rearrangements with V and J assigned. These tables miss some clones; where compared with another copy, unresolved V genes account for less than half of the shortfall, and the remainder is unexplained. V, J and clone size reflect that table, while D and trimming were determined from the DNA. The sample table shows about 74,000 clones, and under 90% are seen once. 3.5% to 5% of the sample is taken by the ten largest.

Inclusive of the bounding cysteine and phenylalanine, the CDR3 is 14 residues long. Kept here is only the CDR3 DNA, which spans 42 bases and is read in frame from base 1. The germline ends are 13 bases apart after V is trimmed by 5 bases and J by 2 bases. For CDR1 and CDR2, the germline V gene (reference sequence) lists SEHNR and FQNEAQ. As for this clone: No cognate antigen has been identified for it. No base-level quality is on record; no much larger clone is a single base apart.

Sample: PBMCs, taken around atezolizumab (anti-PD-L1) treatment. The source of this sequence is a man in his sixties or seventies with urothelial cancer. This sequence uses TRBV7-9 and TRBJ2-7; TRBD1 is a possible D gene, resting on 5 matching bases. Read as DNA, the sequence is TGTGCCAGCAGCGCCTCAGGGAACCCCTACGAGCAGTACTTC. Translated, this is CASSASGNPYEQYF. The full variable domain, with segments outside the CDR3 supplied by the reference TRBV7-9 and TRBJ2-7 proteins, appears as DTGVSQNPRHKITKRGQNVTFRCDPISEHNRLYWYRQTLGQGPEFLTYFQNEAQLEKSRLLSDRFSAERPKGSFSTLEIQRTEQGDSAMYLCASSASGNPYEQYFGPGTRLTVT.